This T cell receptor beta chain was found in a study of CD8+ T cells in alopecia areata. The V gene's germline CDR1 is SGHTA and CDR2 FQGTGA. The CDR3 totals 13 residues. Trimming stripped 0 bases from V and 2 bases from J, with 4 bases between. In each case, RNA was isolated and then reverse transcribed into cDNA as the sequencing template. TCRdb's table, derived via immunoSEQ multiplex PCR, lists solely in-frame clones and lacks some. The table records 100,000 to 150,000 clones, around 50% of them present only once. This TCR was recovered from a human donor with alopecia areata. The V call is TRBV7-3, the J call TRBJ1-2, with no clear D. The sample consisted of CD4+ T cells sorted from blood, taken at week 0. The CDR3 sequence is CASSLTANYGYTF. In nucleotides, the CDR3 is TGTGCCAGCAGCTTAACGGCAAACTATGGCTACACCTTC. The full variable domain, with the rest looked up from reference TRBV7-3 and TRBJ1-2, is GAGVSQTPSNKVTEKGKYVELRCDPISGHTALYWYRQSLGQGPEFLIYFQGTGAADDSGLPNDRFFAVRPEGSVSTLKIQRTERGDSAVYLCASSLTANYGYTFGSGTRLTVV.